A selection of T cell receptor beta chains follows, all from one sample in a study of hypomethylating agent response in myelodysplastic syndrome. Data came from immunoSEQ multiplex PCR; TCRdb stores just in-frame clones and leaves some out. Of about 5,900 clones listed, roughly 87% are singletons. Material: bone marrow, obtained before or after starting hypomethylating agent treatment for myelodysplastic syndrome (not recorded which). These receptor sequences come from a human donor with myelodysplastic syndrome. Each CDR3 is given with its conserved first and last residue. Fields, in order: J gene, V gene, clone size, D gene, CDR3 DNA, CDR3 protein. A D gene is named only where the DNA matches it firmly. Rows give clone size only sometimes, using once, few, many, or a class for an expanded clone.

j_call: TRBJ1-5; v_call: TRBV6-6; clone_size: -; d_call: -; cdr3_nt: TGTGCCAGCAGTTCGGGGTATAGCAATCAGCCCCAGCATTTT; cdr3_aa: CASSSGYSNQPQHF
j_call: TRBJ2-5; v_call: TRBV28; clone_size: once; d_call: TRBD2; cdr3_nt: TGTGCCAGCAGTTTACTAGCGGGGCGCCTTCAAGAGACCCAGTACTTC; cdr3_aa: CASSLLAGRLQETQYF
j_call: TRBJ1-1; v_call: TRBV7-3; clone_size: -; d_call: -; cdr3_nt: TGTGCCAGCAGCTTATTTGGGGAGAACACTGAAGCTTTCTTT; cdr3_aa: CASSLFGENTEAFF
j_call: TRBJ1-1; v_call: TRBV18; clone_size: few; d_call: -; cdr3_nt: TGTGCCAGCTCACCGCCTCCGGGCACAGCCACTGAAGCTTTCTTT; cdr3_aa: CASSPPPGTATEAFF
j_call: TRBJ1-1; v_call: TRBV18; clone_size: -; d_call: TRBD1; cdr3_nt: TGTGCCAGCTCACTCCGACAGGGGGAGAACACTGAAGCTTTCTTT; cdr3_aa: CASSLRQGENTEAFF
j_call: TRBJ2-3; v_call: TRBV12-5; clone_size: -; d_call: -; cdr3_nt: TGTGCTAGTGGTCCCAAGGCGGTTCGCGACAGTTATTTCACAGATACGCAGTATTTT; cdr3_aa: CASGPKAVRDSYFTDTQYF
j_call: TRBJ1-5; v_call: TRBV18; clone_size: -; d_call: TRBD1; cdr3_nt: TGTGCCAGCTCACCAAATGCAGGGGGCCCTAATCAGCCCCAGCATTTT; cdr3_aa: CASSPNAGGPNQPQHF
j_call: TRBJ1-3; v_call: TRBV5-1; clone_size: -; d_call: -; cdr3_nt: TGCGCCAGCAGCTCGGGCGTCTCTGGAAACACCATATATTTT; cdr3_aa: CASSSGVSGNTIYF
j_call: TRBJ1-6; v_call: TRBV30; clone_size: few; d_call: TRBD1; cdr3_nt: TGTGCCTGGAGTATTACAGGGGTCTATAATTCACCCCTCCACTTT; cdr3_aa: CAWSITGVYNSPLHF
j_call: TRBJ1-5; v_call: TRBV10-2; clone_size: -; d_call: TRBD1; cdr3_nt: TGCGCCAGCAGCGCCGGGACAGGGAATCAGCCCCAGCATTTT; cdr3_aa: CASSAGTGNQPQHF
j_call: TRBJ2-1; v_call: TRBV9; clone_size: -; d_call: -; cdr3_nt: TGTGCCAGCAGCGGCGAGGGATTTGAGCAGTTCTTC; cdr3_aa: CASSGEGFEQFF
j_call: TRBJ1-3; v_call: TRBV2; clone_size: -; d_call: -; cdr3_nt: TGTGCCAGCAGTGAACGAGGAGGGGCCTCAAGCTCTGGAAACACCATATATTTT; cdr3_aa: CASSERGGASSSGNTIYF
j_call: TRBJ2-5; v_call: TRBV4-2; clone_size: -; d_call: -; cdr3_nt: TGTGCCAGCAGCCAAGCGTCGCAATTCTCCCAACAGGAGACCCAGTACTTC; cdr3_aa: CASSQASQFSQQETQYF
j_call: TRBJ1-5; v_call: TRBV25-1; clone_size: -; d_call: -; cdr3_nt: TGTGCCAGCAGTCCGGGGGAGAATCAGCCCCAGCATTTT; cdr3_aa: CASSPGENQPQHF
j_call: TRBJ1-3; v_call: TRBV18; clone_size: -; d_call: TRBD1; cdr3_nt: TGTGCCAGCTCACCCACACAGGGGCTAATCTCTGGAAACACCATATATTTT; cdr3_aa: CASSPTQGLISGNTIYF
j_call: TRBJ1-1; v_call: TRBV6-4; clone_size: -; d_call: TRBD1; cdr3_nt: TGTGCCAGCAGACAATCGGGACAGATGAACACTGAAGCTTTCTTT; cdr3_aa: CASRQSGQMNTEAFF
j_call: TRBJ2-1; v_call: TRBV6-5; clone_size: -; d_call: -; cdr3_nt: TGTGCCAGCAGTTACTCTTCGGGGGTAGGTGAGCAGTTCTTC; cdr3_aa: CASSYSSGVGEQFF
j_call: TRBJ1-1; v_call: TRBV6-4; clone_size: -; d_call: -; cdr3_nt: TGTGCCAGCAACCCCAATGAAGGCGGTCCTAAAACTGAAGCTTTCTTT; cdr3_aa: CASNPNEGGPKTEAFF
j_call: TRBJ2-3; v_call: TRBV15; clone_size: -; d_call: -; cdr3_nt: TGTGCCACCGCCCCAGGGGGGGGCACAGATACGCAGTATTTT; cdr3_aa: CATAPGGGTDTQYF
j_call: TRBJ1-6; v_call: TRBV5-1; clone_size: -; d_call: -; cdr3_nt: TGCGCCAGCAGCCCGGGCAGGGCCGGTGGTTCACCCCTCCACTTT; cdr3_aa: CASSPGRAGGSPLHF
j_call: TRBJ1-4; v_call: TRBV10-3; clone_size: -; d_call: TRBD1; cdr3_nt: TGTGCCATCATGGGACAGGGCCCAGGCGCGAAACTGTTTTTT; cdr3_aa: CAIMGQGPGAKLFF
j_call: TRBJ2-5; v_call: TRBV7-2; clone_size: -; d_call: TRBD1; cdr3_nt: TGTGCCAGCAGCGGGACAGTAAGAAGAGAGACCCAGTACTTC; cdr3_aa: CASSGTVRRETQYF
j_call: TRBJ2-4; v_call: TRBV4-1; clone_size: -; d_call: -; cdr3_nt: TGCGCCAGCAGTCGTGCCCCGGGAGATACCAAAAACATTCAGTACTTC; cdr3_aa: CASSRAPGDTKNIQYF
j_call: TRBJ2-1; v_call: TRBV5-1; clone_size: -; d_call: -; cdr3_nt: TGCGCCAGCATTGGGGGGCCGGGGATTGAGCAGTTCTTC; cdr3_aa: CASIGGPGIEQFF
j_call: TRBJ1-2; v_call: TRBV29-1; clone_size: -; d_call: -; cdr3_nt: TGCAGCGTTGGGTTGGGGGTTAGGGATTCCTATGGCTACACCTTC; cdr3_aa: CSVGLGVRDSYGYTF
j_call: TRBJ2-3; v_call: TRBV29-1; clone_size: -; d_call: -; cdr3_nt: TGCAGCGTTGACCGGCTTTTCACAGATACGCAGTATTTT; cdr3_aa: CSVDRLFTDTQYF
j_call: TRBJ2-2; v_call: TRBV5-1; clone_size: -; d_call: -; cdr3_nt: TGCGCCAGCAGCTTGGCATTAGAGGGAACCGGGGAGCTGTTTTTT; cdr3_aa: CASSLALEGTGELFF
j_call: TRBJ1-2; v_call: TRBV30; clone_size: -; d_call: -; cdr3_nt: TGTGCCTGGAGTCCTGACCGCCTCTATGGCTACACCTTC; cdr3_aa: CAWSPDRLYGYTF
j_call: TRBJ2-2; v_call: TRBV5-1; clone_size: -; d_call: -; cdr3_nt: TGCGCCAGCAGCTTGCGTAGGGGCTCGGGGGAGCTGTTTTTT; cdr3_aa: CASSLRRGSGELFF
j_call: TRBJ2-6; v_call: TRBV5-1; clone_size: -; d_call: TRBD2; cdr3_nt: TGCGCCAGCAGCATAAGGGTAGCGGGGGGAATCTCTGGGGCCAACGTCCTGACTTTC; cdr3_aa: CASSIRVAGGISGANVLTF
j_call: TRBJ1-5; v_call: TRBV30; clone_size: -; d_call: -; cdr3_nt: TGTGCCTGGAGTGTATCTAGCAATCAGCCCCAGCATTTT; cdr3_aa: CAWSVSSNQPQHF
j_call: TRBJ2-3; v_call: TRBV14; clone_size: -; d_call: -; cdr3_nt: TGTGCCAGCAGCCAAGTAGGCCCCCCGCCCACAGATACGCAGTATTTT; cdr3_aa: CASSQVGPPPTDTQYF